This T cell receptor beta chain stems from a study of blood T cell repertoires in COVID-19 (dated by TCRdb to about 2020). Looking at the study overall: Samples from collaborators originated in the United States, Italy and Spain and spanned both the acute and convalescent phases of COVID-19. The material from the prospective study consisted of cDNA or gDNA derived from T cells, B-cell-depleted T cells, or PBMCs. The dataset comprised deeply sampled blood TCRbeta repertoires from subjects exposed to, actively infected with, or recovered from COVID-19. The repertoires were made available in a free public database intended to serve as a resource for research on the immune response to SARS-CoV-2. The samples were drawn from two sources: the first 160 participants of the ongoing ImmuneRACE study, and over 1,000 subjects contributed by 6 global collaborators. A de-identified subject ID, COVID-19 status, age in years and sex were almost always included in the sample metadata. Where available, HLA class I and class II types were taken from metadata supplied by the sample provider and were not determined by assay-based typing. On the study overall, not on this receptor specifically: How much clinical and demographic metadata was included differed by source and by participant, and the metadata was provided uncurated.

CDR1 and CDR2 are drawn from the germline V gene: SNHLY, FYNNEI. Trimming takes 2 bases from V and 2 bases from J, and the germline ends sit 12 bases apart. Inclusive of the bounding cysteine and phenylalanine, the CDR3 is 15 residues long. Solely the CDR3 DNA is kept, with 45 bases framed from the first base. In the case of this clone: Its antigen is still unknown. Base-call qualities are not available, and no considerably larger clone is one nucleotide away.

TCRbeta CDR3 regions were amplified from genomic DNA using the immunoSEQ Assay, a bias-controlled multiplex PCR. Per the original workflow: The number of nucleated cells in each sample was estimated from the amplification of reference gene primers within the assay. Sequence reads were collapsed and filtered to measure the absolute abundance of every unique TCRbeta CDR3 rearrangement. Productive Simpson clonality was computed per sample as the square root of Simpson's diversity index over productive rearrangements. TCRdb mirrors the immuneACCESS table, restricted to in-frame sequences. Some clones are absent from its copies; in checked studies, under half trace to an unresolved V gene, and the reason for the others is unknown. V, J and clone size derive from that table, while D and trimming were established from the DNA sequence. The sample records around 230,000 clones, roughly 89% of which are singletons. The top ten clones comprise around 10% of the sample.

Enrolling through a virtual design, the prospective study's participants ranged in age from roughly 18 to 89 years and lived across roughly 23 United States geographic areas. In the prospective study, participants were assigned to cohorts based on the clinical history participants reported in a screening survey and a study questionnaire. In the prospective study, mobile phlebotomists collected whole blood, serum and a nasopharyngeal or oropharyngeal swab from each participant. Participants in the prospective study had the option to provide additional blood draws and questionnaires over an approximately 2-month period. Prospective study blood samples were shipped either frozen or at room temperature before DNA extraction.

This sequence uses TRBV2 and TRBJ1-1, with no D gene named confidently. What was sequenced was PBMCs or T cells enriched from blood (not recorded which). The sequence was collected from a man younger than 35 with acute COVID-19. The CDR3 region: CASSEHNYFNTEAFF. DNA sequence: TGTGCCAGCAGTGAACATAACTATTTCAACACTGAAGCTTTCTTT.